This entry lists 23 T cell receptor beta chains sequenced from one sample in a study of CD8 T cells in ankylosing spondylitis. MiXCR, applied by TCRdb to the 5' RACE reads, yields one record per CDR3 protein. The sample shows 300,000 to 400,000 distinct CDR3 sequences, about a fifth of them seen only once. Their antigens are not known. Study observations and caveats: Within ankylosing spondylitis blood, a TCR beta motif made up of roughly eight highly homologous variants appeared to be characteristic.

The sample taken for sequencing was blood, either unsorted or a sorted T cell fraction (not recorded which). Receptors were obtained from a male donor with ankylosing spondylitis.

This clonotype was seen a handful of times. The chain recombines TRBV18 with TRBJ1-2; D might be TRBD1 (6 bases). CDR1 is KGHSH and CDR2 is LQKENI in the germline V gene. The CDR3 is 15 residues long. V lost 5 bases to trimming and J lost 7 bases, with 20 bases between them. The CDR3 protein is CASSSGQPGVFGYTF. DNA of the CDR3: TGTGCCAGCTCATCCGGACAGCCAGGAGTCTTTGGCTACACCTTC.

This clonotype was found many times. The chain joins TRBV5-1 to TRBJ1-5; 9 nucleotides align to TRBD1. Losses at the gene ends were 4 bases for V and 5 bases for J; bases not matched to a gene: 4. This CDR3 comprises 14 residues. Germline V gives CDR1 SGHRS, CDR2 YFSETQ. CDR3 protein: CASSTGQGDQPQHF. The CDR3 DNA reads as TGCGCCAGCAGCACGGGACAGGGAGATCAGCCCCAGCATTTT.

Here the CDR3 DNA reads TGTGCCAGTAGTCCCATAGGACTAGCGGGAGAAGATACGCAGTATTTT. Protein sequence: CASSPIGLAGEDTQYF. The chain uses TRBV19 and TRBJ2-3; 13 nucleotides agree with TRBD2. The CDR3 is 16 amino acids. J gave up 5 bases and V 5 bases, and 7 bases lay outside the gene matches. Germline CDR1 is LNHDA and CDR2 is SQIVND (reference sequence). Supplemented by reference TRBV19 and TRBJ2-3, the full variable domain reads DGGITQSPKYLFRKEGQNVTLSCEQNLNHDAMYWYRQDPGQGLRLIYYSQIVNDFQKGDIAEGYSVSREKKESFPLTVTSAQKNPTAFYLCASSPIGLAGEDTQYFGPGTRLTVL.

The genes are TRBV6-5 and TRBJ1-3; D ambiguous. V lost 2 bases and J lost 0, with 14 bases in between. This CDR3 has 17 residues. Germline-derived CDR1 and CDR2 are MNHEY and SVGAGI. The CDR3 region is CASSYRPGFNSGNTIYF. The DNA of the CDR3 is TGTGCCAGCAGTTACAGACCGGGATTTAACTCTGGAAACACCATATATTTT.

This clonotype was detected a few times. This chain connects TRBV3-1 to TRBJ2-2, with a possible D match to TRBD2 (5 bases). Per the germline V gene, CDR1 is LGHDT and CDR2 is YNNKEL (reference sequence). The germline V and J ends were trimmed by 2 bases and 1 base, with 23 bases remaining between them. The CDR3 runs 20 residues. The CDR3 sequence: CASSQPLYSTGLGNTGELFF. DNA of the CDR3: TGTGCCAGCAGCCAACCTCTTTACTCTACCGGACTGGGGAACACCGGGGAGCTGTTTTTT.

This clonotype was picked up one time. One end of the junction varies from germline; a read error may be responsible. The CDR3 DNA sequence: TGTGCCAGCAGCTCATCCACCGGGACAAACTACAATGAGCTGTTCTTC. Translating gives CASSSSTGTNYNELFF. The chain employs TRBV7-9 and TRBJ2-1, with D possibly matching TRBD1 (6 bases). CDR3 length: 16 residues. Germline CDR1 reads SEHNR; CDR2 reads FQNEAQ (reference sequence).

The V call is TRBV5-1, the J call TRBJ2-2; 14 bases fit TRBD2. Germline CDR1 is SGHRS and CDR2 is YFSETQ. The CDR3 is 18 amino acids. V shed 1 base, J shed 4 bases, and the junction held 6 bases outside the gene matches. Written as DNA, the CDR3 is TGCGCCAGCAGCTTGAGACTAGCGGGAGGGACGACCACCGGGGAGCTGTTTTTT. Amino acid sequence: CASSLRLAGGTTTGELFF.

This clonotype was picked up a small number of times. The chain uses TRBV2 and TRBJ2-1; D remains ambiguous. The germline V and J ends were trimmed by 5 bases and 3 bases, with 14 bases remaining between them. The CDR3 spans 15 residues. Germline CDR1 and CDR2: SNHLY and FYNNEI. The CDR3 reads CASSSRRSRYNEQFF. The DNA of the CDR3 is TGTGCCAGCAGTTCCCGCCGGAGCCGCTACAATGAGCAGTTCTTC.

This clonotype was seen more than once but under ten times. This sequence joins TRBV10-2 and TRBJ1-1; D call uncertain. The CDR3 is made up of 14 amino acids. In germline, CDR1 is WSHSY, CDR2 SAAADI. The V and J ends lost 4 bases and 8 bases respectively, with 17 bases between them. The CDR3 nucleotides read TGCGCCAGCAGTGCGGACGGACGCGGTCGCGAAGCTTTCTTT. This codes for CASSADGRGREAFF.

The chain employs TRBV28 and TRBJ2-7, with TRBD2 matching 8 bases. The V gene end was trimmed by 3 bases and the J gene end by 0 bases; junction bases not matched to a gene: 4. Germline lookup yields CDR1 MDHEN and CDR2 SYDVKM. The CDR3 has 15 residues. In DNA form, the CDR3 reads TGTGCCAGCAGTTTGGGCGGGGGGACCTCCTACGAGCAGTACTTC. Translation: CASSLGGGTSYEQYF.

In its sample, this clonotype was seen a few times. The chain has TRBV7-8 and TRBJ2-1; D ambiguous. The germline gives CDR1 SGHVS, CDR2 FQNEAQ. V dropped 2 bases and J dropped 0 bases, with 8 bases sitting between them. This CDR3 is 15 amino acids long. The CDR3 DNA follows: TGTGCCAGCAGCTTACCGAACTCCTCCTACAATGAGCAGTTCTTC. Translation: CASSLPNSSYNEQFF.

This chain links TRBV4-2 with TRBJ2-7; 7 nucleotides line up with TRBD1. V shed 1 base, J shed 3 bases, and the junction held 18 bases outside the gene matches. CDR3 size: 19 residues. Per the germline V gene, CDR1 is LGHNA and CDR2 is YNFKEQ. CDR3 nucleotides: TGTGCCAGCAGCCAAGGTCGTATGGGACAGACCCAGAGAGTCTACGAGCAGTACTTC. Translation: CASSQGRMGQTQRVYEQYF.

The DNA of the CDR3 is TGTGCCAGCAGTTTAGGGGCCGGGACAGTCTCCTACGAGCAGTACTTC. Translating it yields CASSLGAGTVSYEQYF. The chain recombines TRBV28 with TRBJ2-7, with 7 bases lining up with TRBD1. CDR3 length: 16 residues. After removal of 2 bases from V and 0 bases from J, the junction contained 7 bases not matched to a gene. CDR1 and CDR2 (germline): MDHEN, SYDVKM.

This clonotype was recorded a few times. This rearrangement joins TRBV9 to TRBJ2-5; 8 bases line up with TRBD2. This CDR3 is built from 16 residues. The J segment lost 4 bases and the V segment lost 0 bases, leaving 8 bases of the junction unmatched. Germline CDR1 reads SGDLS; CDR2 reads YYNGEE. CDR3: CASSVGDRGGAETQYF. The DNA for the CDR3 is TGTGCCAGCAGCGTAGGGGACCGGGGGGGAGCAGAGACCCAGTACTTC.

This clonotype was seen a few times. The J gene is TRBJ2-3, the V gene TRBV5-1; D call uncertain. Germline values: CDR1 SGHRS, CDR2 YFSETQ. The CDR3 spans 15 residues. Trimming stripped 1 base from V and 2 bases from J, with 11 bases between. CDR3 region: CASSLRISTTDTQYF. In DNA, the CDR3 is TGCGCCAGCAGCTTGAGAATCTCTACCACAGATACGCAGTATTTT.

The chain has TRBV5-1 and TRBJ2-1; 7 nucleotides agree with TRBD2. Unmatched junction bases numbered 7, after V lost 0 bases and J lost 10 bases. Germline V gene data show CDR1 as SGHRS and CDR2 as YFSETQ. This CDR3 has 14 amino acids. The CDR3 spells CASSLETSSTEQFF. The CDR3 DNA reads as TGCGCCAGCAGCTTGGAGACTAGCAGTACCGAGCAGTTCTTC.

This clonotype has just a few counts. The rearrangement joins TRBV29-1 to TRBJ2-2; tentatively, D is TRBD2 (5 bases). V dropped 4 bases and J dropped 1 base, with 10 bases sitting between them. The germline CDR1 and CDR2 sequences are SQVTM and ANQGSEA. The CDR3 extends over 14 amino acids. CDR3 sequence (DNA): TGCAGCGTTGGCATGGGGAGGAACACCGGGGAGCTGTTTTTT. This gives the protein CSVGMGRNTGELFF.

The chain couples TRBV6-1 to TRBJ2-1, with 10 bases lining up with TRBD2. The ends lost 1 base at V and 2 bases at J; junction bases unmatched: 5. The germline V gene encodes CDR1 MNHNS and CDR2 SASEGT. The CDR3 loop spans 17 amino acids. This chain's CDR3 is CASSEEGLAFTYNEQFF. In DNA, the CDR3 is TGTGCCAGCAGTGAAGAGGGACTAGCGTTCACCTACAATGAGCAGTTCTTC.

This clonotype was counted only a few times. The rearrangement uses TRBV29-1 and TRBJ2-5; D is perhaps TRBD2 (6 bases). The germline gives CDR1 SQVTM, CDR2 ANQGSEA. The V and J ends lost 3 bases and 4 bases respectively, with 6 bases between them. The CDR3 contains 11 residues. As DNA, the CDR3 is TGCAGCGTTGAGGGGGGAGAGACCCAGTACTTC. This codes for CSVEGGETQYF.

This clonotype turned up a few times. The rearrangement uses TRBV5-6 and TRBJ2-7, with unresolved D. This CDR3 has 13 amino acids. The germline CDR1 and CDR2 sequences are SGHDT and YYEEEE. V lost 2 bases and J lost 4, with 10 bases in between. DNA for the CDR3: TGTGCCAGCAGCTTCAGAAACAATTACGAGCAGTACTTC. Amino acid sequence: CASSFRNNYEQYF.

The chain joins TRBV7-9 to TRBJ2-5; D uncertain. Germline assignment: CDR1 SEHNR and CDR2 FQNEAQ (reference sequence). The CDR3 spans 15 residues. Trimming stripped 4 bases from V and 3 bases from J, with 15 bases between. The CDR3 DNA reads TGTGCCAGCAGCTCTCCGGGCCAGTATAAAGAGACCCAGTACTTC. It yields the protein CASSSPGQYKETQYF. The full variable domain, rest sourced from reference TRBV7-9 and TRBJ2-5, is DTGVSQNPRHKITKRGQNVTFRCDPISEHNRLYWYRQTLGQGPEFLTYFQNEAQLEKSRLLSDRFSAERPKGSFSTLEIQRTEQGDSAMYLCASSSPGQYKETQYFGPGTRLLVL.

This clonotype was observed a few times. V usage is TRBV20-1 and J usage is TRBJ1-5, with D tentatively TRBD1 (5 bases). The CDR3 is made up of 13 amino acids. The germline CDR1 and CDR2 sequences are DFQATT and SNEGSKA (reference sequence). V lost 3 bases and J 6 bases, leaving 12 bases between the germline ends. The CDR3 loop is CSASQGRPQPQHF. DNA of the CDR3: TGCAGTGCTAGCCAGGGAAGGCCTCAGCCCCAGCATTTT.

The gene calls are TRBV7-6 and TRBJ2-2; D perhaps matches TRBD2 (6 bases). Trimming took 5 bases from V and 2 from J, leaving 15 bases between them. Germline lookup yields CDR1 SGHVS and CDR2 FNYEAQ. The CDR3 runs to 16 residues. CDR3 bases: TGTGCCAGCAGCCTAATGGACGGGGGAAACACCGGGGAGCTGTTTTTT. This translates into CASSLMDGGNTGELFF.